The TCR beta chain under discussion was sequenced for a study of OX40 agonist ivuxolimab in advanced cancers. General notes on the study: Ivuxolimab was an agonistic, fully human IgG2 monoclonal antibody directed against OX40 (CD134), a costimulatory receptor. The point of sequencing TCRbeta in the periphery was to test whether ivuxolimab changed TCR sequence diversity and drove clonal T-cell expansion. Partial responses occurred in three dose-escalation patients: two with cutaneous melanoma and one with hepatocellular carcinoma. The paper describes the monotherapy dose-escalation part (N = 52 patients) of the phase I trial of ivuxolimab. Of the approximately 50 patients in dose escalation, about 20 had hepatocellular carcinoma, some 15 had melanoma, 9 had renal cell carcinoma and 9 had head and neck cancer. In the dose-escalation cohort, around four fifths of patients were male, and the mean age was roughly 60 years with a range of about 23 to 79. Patients were allowed to have had prior anti-PD-1, anti-PD-L1 or anti-CTLA-4 therapy, and less than 45% of the dose-escalation patients had previously received checkpoint inhibitors. Intravenous ivuxolimab was administered to patients every 2 weeks at six dose levels: 0.01, 0.1, 0.3, 1.5, 3 and 10 mg/kg. On the study overall, not on this receptor specifically: Which antigens the clonally expanded peripheral T cells were specific for was not determined. On average, CD8+ T cells showed more expanded clones than CD4+ T cells after ivuxolimab. Partial responders in the 0.1-3.0 mg/kg groups had among the lowest normalized peripheral clonal expansion, especially among CD8+ T cells. At doses of 0.1 to 3.0 mg/kg, clonal expansion of both CD4+ and CD8+ T cells in blood was seen between baseline and week 6. Low levels of normalized T-cell clonal expansion were also seen in some patients who did not respond.

The germline V gene yields LGHNA for CDR1 and YNFKEQ for CDR2. Its CDR3 holds 15 amino acids, cysteine through phenylalanine. Only CDR3 DNA is held: 45 bases, read in frame from base 1. V ends up 4 bases short and J 3 bases short, with an unmatched junction base count of 2. For this clone: Its target antigen remains unknown. No per-base quality is available; no much larger clone lies one base away.

Patients with autoimmune disease history or receiving systemic immunosuppression were excluded from the trial. Peripheral blood for TCR sequencing was collected from all dose cohorts at baseline, on cycle 4 day 1, and on cycle 7 day 1. The samples were taken from a phase I, first-in-human, multicenter, open-label dose-escalation trial of ivuxolimab. Adults with locally advanced or metastatic melanoma, renal cell carcinoma, hepatocellular carcinoma or head and neck squamous cell carcinoma were enrolled in the trial. Before TCR sequencing, CD4+ and CD8+ T cells were separately sorted from peripheral blood. To sequence the TCRbeta CDR3 region, genomic DNA was isolated from the sorted cells. TCRbeta CDR3 regions were sequenced using the immunoSEQ Assay. Entries here come from immuneACCESS through TCRdb and include only in-frame sequences with V and J called. Some clones fail to appear in such tables; in the studies checked, an unresolved V gene covers under half of the shortfall, and the cause of the remainder is unknown. Across this sample there are some 14,000 clones, with around 62% seen only once. The top ten hold around 7.7% of the sample.

The chain was built from TRBV4-2 and TRBJ2-1; the central 11 bases match TRBD2. The specimen was CD4+ or CD8+ T cells sorted from blood, collected in a trial of the OX40 agonist ivuxolimab. The receptor comes from an adult with an advanced solid tumor such as melanoma, head and neck, liver or kidney cancer. The DNA sequence is as follows: TGTGCCAGCAGCCCGGGACTAGCGGTCTACAATGAGCAGTTCTTC. Its protein reads: CASSPGLAVYNEQFF.